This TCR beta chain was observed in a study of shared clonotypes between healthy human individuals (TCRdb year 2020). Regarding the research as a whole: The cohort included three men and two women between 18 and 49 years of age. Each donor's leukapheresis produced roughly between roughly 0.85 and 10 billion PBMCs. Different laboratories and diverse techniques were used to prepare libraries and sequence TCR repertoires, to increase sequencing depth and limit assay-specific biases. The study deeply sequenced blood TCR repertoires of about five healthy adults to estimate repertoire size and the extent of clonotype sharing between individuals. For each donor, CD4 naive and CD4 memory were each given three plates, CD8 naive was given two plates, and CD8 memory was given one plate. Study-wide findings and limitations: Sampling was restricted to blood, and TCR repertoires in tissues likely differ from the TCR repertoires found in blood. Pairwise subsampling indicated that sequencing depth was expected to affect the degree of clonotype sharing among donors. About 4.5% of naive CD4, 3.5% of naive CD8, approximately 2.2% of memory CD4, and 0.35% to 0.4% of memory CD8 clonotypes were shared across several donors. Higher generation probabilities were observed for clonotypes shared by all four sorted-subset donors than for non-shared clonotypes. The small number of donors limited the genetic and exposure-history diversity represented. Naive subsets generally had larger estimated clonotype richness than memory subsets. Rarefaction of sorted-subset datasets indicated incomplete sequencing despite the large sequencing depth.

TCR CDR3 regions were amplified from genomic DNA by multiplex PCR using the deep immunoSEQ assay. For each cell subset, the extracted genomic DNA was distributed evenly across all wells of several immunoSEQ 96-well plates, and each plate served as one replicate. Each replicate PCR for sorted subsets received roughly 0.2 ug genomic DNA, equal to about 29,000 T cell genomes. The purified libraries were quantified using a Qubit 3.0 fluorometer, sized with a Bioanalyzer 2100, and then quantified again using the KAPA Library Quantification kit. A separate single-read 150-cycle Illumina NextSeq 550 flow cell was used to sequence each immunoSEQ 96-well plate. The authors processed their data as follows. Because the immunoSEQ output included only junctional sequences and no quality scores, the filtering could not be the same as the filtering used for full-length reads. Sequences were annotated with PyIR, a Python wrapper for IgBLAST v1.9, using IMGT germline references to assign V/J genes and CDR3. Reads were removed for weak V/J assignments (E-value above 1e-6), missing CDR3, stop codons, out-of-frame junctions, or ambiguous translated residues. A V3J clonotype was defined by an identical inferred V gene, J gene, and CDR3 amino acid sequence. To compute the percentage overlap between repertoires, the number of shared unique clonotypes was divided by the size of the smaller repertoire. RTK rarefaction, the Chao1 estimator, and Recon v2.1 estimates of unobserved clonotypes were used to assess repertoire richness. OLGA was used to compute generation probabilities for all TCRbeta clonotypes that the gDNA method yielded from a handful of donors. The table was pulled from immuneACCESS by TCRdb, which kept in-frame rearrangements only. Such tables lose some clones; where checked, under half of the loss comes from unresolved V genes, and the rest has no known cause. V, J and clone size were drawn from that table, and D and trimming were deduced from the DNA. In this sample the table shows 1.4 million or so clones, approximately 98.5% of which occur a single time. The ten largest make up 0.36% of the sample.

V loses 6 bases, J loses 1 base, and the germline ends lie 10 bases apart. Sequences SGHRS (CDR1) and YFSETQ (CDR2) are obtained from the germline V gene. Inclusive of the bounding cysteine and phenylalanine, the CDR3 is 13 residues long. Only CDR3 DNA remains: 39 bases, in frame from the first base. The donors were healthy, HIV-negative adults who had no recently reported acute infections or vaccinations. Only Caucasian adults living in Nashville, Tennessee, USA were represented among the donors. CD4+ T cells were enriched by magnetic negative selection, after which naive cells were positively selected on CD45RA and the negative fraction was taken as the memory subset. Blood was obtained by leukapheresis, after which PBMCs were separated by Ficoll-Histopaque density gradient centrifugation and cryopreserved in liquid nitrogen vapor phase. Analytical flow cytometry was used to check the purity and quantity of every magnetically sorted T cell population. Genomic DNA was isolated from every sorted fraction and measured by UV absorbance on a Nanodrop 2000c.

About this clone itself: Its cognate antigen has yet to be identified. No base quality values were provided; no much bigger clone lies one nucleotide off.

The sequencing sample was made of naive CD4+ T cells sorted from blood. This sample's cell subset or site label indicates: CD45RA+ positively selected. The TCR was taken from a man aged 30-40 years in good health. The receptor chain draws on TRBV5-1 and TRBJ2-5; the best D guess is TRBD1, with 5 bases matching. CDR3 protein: CASTVDTQETQYF. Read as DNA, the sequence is TGCGCCAGCACCGTGGACACCCAAGAGACCCAGTACTTC.